Following are 32 T cell receptor beta chains from one sample sequenced in a study of T cell changes during pregnancy in multiple sclerosis. Sequenced by immunoSEQ multiplex PCR; TCRdb stores in-frame clones only, minus some. The repertoire holds some 46,000 clones, nearly 95% seen once, with approximately 2.2% in the top ten. Sequencing was performed on peripheral blood, taken in the third trimester of pregnancy. The receptors originated from a female donor with multiple sclerosis, enrolled in a pregnancy study.

The chain employs TRBV6-1 and TRBJ1-2; 8 nucleotides align to TRBD1. From germline, CDR1 is MNHNS and CDR2 SASEGT. The CDR3 totals 13 residues. V shed 6 bases, J shed 3 bases, and the junction held 3 bases outside the gene matches. The CDR3 here is CASRGTGDYGYTF. The CDR3 DNA reads TGTGCCAGCAGAGGGACAGGAGACTATGGCTACACCTTC.

This chain's CDR3 is CASSQGLAALDPYEQYF. Written as DNA, the CDR3 is TGCGCCAGCAGCCAAGGACTAGCGGCACTGGACCCCTACGAGCAGTACTTC. This chain uses TRBV4-3 with TRBJ2-7; TRBD2 matches 9 bases. From germline, CDR1 is LGHNA and CDR2 YSLEER. This CDR3 is built from 17 residues. V dropped 1 base and J dropped 2; count of bases not matched to a gene: 9.

This sequence joins TRBV25-1 and TRBJ1-4; the D is unclear. The CDR3 runs 14 residues. V was pared by 0 bases and J by 4 bases, with 6 bases between. CDR1 MGHDK and CDR2 SYGVNS come from the germline V gene. The chain's CDR3 is CASSEYEVNEKLFF. CDR3 in DNA: TGTGCCAGCAGTGAATATGAGGTTAATGAAAAACTGTTTTTT.

The CDR3: CASSVYRDRVEANEKLFF. CDR3 in DNA: TGTGCCAGCAGTGTCTATCGAGACAGGGTCGAGGCTAATGAAAAACTGTTTTTT. V and J are TRBV2 and TRBJ1-4; 7 bases map to TRBD1. Per germline, CDR1 SNHLY and CDR2 FYNNEI. V trimming: 4 bases; J trimming: 3 bases; junction bases outside the gene matches: 14. This CDR3 spans 18 amino acids.

This chain links TRBV6-5 with TRBJ2-1, with 11 bases lining up with TRBD2. The J segment lost 5 bases and the V segment lost 1 base, leaving 4 bases of the junction unmatched. CDR3 size: 16 residues. The germline V gene has CDR1 MNHEY and CDR2 SVGAGI. The CDR3 region is CASSYLGLAVNNEQFF. DNA of the CDR3: TGTGCCAGCAGTTACTTGGGACTAGCGGTGAACAATGAGCAGTTCTTC.

This chain connects TRBV5-1 to TRBJ2-1; 10 nucleotides align to TRBD2. J was trimmed by 4 bases and V by 4 bases; bases with no gene match: 5. CDR3 length equals 15 residues. CDR1 SGHRS and CDR2 YFSETQ come from the germline V gene. CDR3 protein: CASSPGLAPYNEQFF. The DNA for the CDR3 is TGCGCCAGCAGCCCGGGACTAGCGCCATACAATGAGCAGTTCTTC.

The genes are TRBV2 and TRBJ1-1; D may be TRBD1 (6 bases). The CDR3 has 15 residues. V was pared by 7 bases and J by 3 bases, with 18 bases between. In germline, CDR1 is SNHLY, CDR2 FYNNEI. CDR3 protein: CASTDSGTSYTEAFF. Written as DNA, the CDR3 is TGTGCCAGCACCGACTCCGGGACATCCTACACTGAAGCTTTCTTT.

This clone was seen a single time. This sequence joins TRBV30 and TRBJ2-1; 8 nucleotides align to TRBD1. Germline trimming cut 0 bases from V and 6 bases from J; bases unmatched to any gene: 4. Germline V gives CDR1 GTSNPN, CDR2 SVGIG (reference sequence). CDR3 length equals 14 residues. The CDR3 here is CAWSVTGVVNEQFF. CDR3 sequence (DNA): TGTGCCTGGAGTGTGACAGGGGTCGTCAATGAGCAGTTCTTC.

This chain links TRBV14 with TRBJ1-1, with TRBD1 matching 7 bases. V lost 10 bases, J lost 0 bases, and 11 bases stayed unmatched. The CDR3 covers 15 residues. In germline, CDR1 is SGHDN, CDR2 FVKESK. CDR3 sequence: CATSPRTGLNTEAFF. The CDR3, as DNA: TGTGCCACCTCCCCCCGGACAGGTTTGAACACTGAAGCTTTCTTT.

The chain joins TRBV28 to TRBJ1-1; TRBD1 might be the D (5 bases). This CDR3 region has 14 residues. V lost 10 bases and J 1 base, leaving 16 bases between the germline ends. Germline CDR1 is MDHEN and CDR2 is SYDVKM. This chain's CDR3 is CATRRGGRNTEAFF. For the CDR3, the DNA is TGTGCCACCCGACGGGGGGGAAGGAACACTGAAGCTTTCTTT.

This clone was counted only a few times. The rearrangement links TRBV5-1 to TRBJ2-7; 8 bases are a match to TRBD2. CDR1 and CDR2 (germline): SGHRS, YFSETQ. V lost 5 bases to trimming and J lost 4 bases; unmatched junction nucleotides: 8. The CDR3 length is 14 residues. The CDR3 nucleotides are TGCGCCAGCAGGGCCGGGACTAGTCTTTACGAGCAGTACTTC. Protein product: CASRAGTSLYEQYF.

V is TRBV19 and J is TRBJ2-7, with a weak D call TRBD1 (10 bases). The CDR3 is made up of 17 amino acids. CDR1 is LNHDA, CDR2 SQIVND, per germline (reference sequence). V lost 3 bases, J lost 7 bases, and 25 bases lay in between. CDR3: CASSISGQGILAGEQYF. CDR3 in DNA: TGTGCCAGTAGTATTTCGGGACAGGGGATTCTAGCGGGAGAGCAGTACTTC. Using reference TRBV19 and TRBJ2-7 for the parts outside the CDR3, the full variable domain is DGGITQSPKYLFRKEGQNVTLSCEQNLNHDAMYWYRQDPGQGLRLIYYSQIVNDFQKGDIAEGYSVSREKKESFPLTVTSAQKNPTAFYLCASSISGQGILAGEQYFGPGTRLTVT.

This chain uses TRBV6-5 with TRBJ2-5; 11 bases map to TRBD2. This CDR3 has 15 amino acids. J lost 5 bases, V lost 4 bases, and 6 bases had no gene match. The V gene's germline CDR1 is MNHEY and CDR2 SVGAGI. CDR3 DNA sequence: TGTGCCAGCAGTTCGACTAGCGGGACTCGGGAGACCCAGTACTTC. Protein: CASSSTSGTRETQYF.

The chain employs TRBV18 and TRBJ2-7; possible D gene TRBD2, 6 bases. This CDR3 comprises 17 residues. Trimming took off 2 bases at V and 1 base at J, with 18 bases between the two ends. CDR1 is KGHSH and CDR2 is LQKENI in the germline V gene. The CDR3 coding sequence is TGTGCCAGCTCACCATCAGGCGGGACCTACGCTTCCTACGAGCAGTACTTC. It translates to CASSPSGGTYASYEQYF.

CDR3 sequence reads: CASSPRLAGSYEQYF. The CDR3 region has the DNA TGCGCCAGCAGCCCCCGACTAGCGGGAAGCTACGAGCAGTACTTC. This chain connects TRBV4-1 to TRBJ2-7; the match to TRBD2 covers 11 bases. V was pared by 4 bases and J by 3 bases, with 5 bases of the junction left unmatched. CDR3 length: 15 residues. CDR1 and CDR2 from the germline V gene are MGHRA and YSYEKL.

This chain connects TRBV5-4 to TRBJ2-2; 7 bases are shared with TRBD1. From germline, CDR1 is SGHNT and CDR2 YYREEE (reference sequence). The CDR3 has 16 residues. After removal of 2 bases from V and 6 bases from J, the junction contained 10 bases not matched to a gene. DNA for the CDR3: TGTGCCAGCAGCTTAGGCGCTCCAGGACAGGCCGGGGAGCTGTTTTTT. Translated: CASSLGAPGQAGELFF.

The CDR3 spells CASSLTVQGGGQYF. The CDR3 nucleotides read TGTGCCAGCAGCTTAACCGTCCAGGGCGGGGGGCAGTACTTC. The rearrangement uses TRBV7-2 and TRBJ2-7, with TRBD2 identical over 7 bases. Germline CDR1 reads SGHTA; CDR2 reads FQGNSA. The CDR3 runs 14 residues. J was trimmed by 9 bases and V by 2 bases; bases with no gene match: 10.

Note on this clone: Other DNA sequences from this sample encode an identical CDR3 as well. The gene calls are TRBV4-3 and TRBJ2-1; D is possibly TRBD2 (5 bases). The V gene's germline CDR1 is LGHNA and CDR2 YSLEER. The V end was cut by 0 bases, the J end by 0 bases, with 12 bases between. The CDR3 covers 17 residues. CDR3 amino acids: CASSQDTRGSSYNEQFF. In nucleotides, the CDR3 is TGCGCCAGCAGCCAAGATACCCGAGGGAGCTCCTACAATGAGCAGTTCTTC.

The chain joins TRBV19 to TRBJ1-1; D is undetermined. Germline CDR1 is LNHDA and CDR2 is SQIVND (reference sequence). The CDR3 has 12 residues. The germline V and J ends were trimmed by 0 bases and 11 bases, with 10 bases remaining between them. The CDR3, as DNA: TGTGCCAGTAGTATAGACGTCGGTATGGCTTTCTTT. It codes for CASSIDVGMAFF.

The chain recombines TRBV19 with TRBJ1-5, with TRBD1 matching over 10 bases. The CDR3 totals 17 residues. Germline V lookup: CDR1 LNHDA, CDR2 SQIVND (reference sequence). V dropped 7 bases and J dropped 1; count of bases not matched to a gene: 10. As DNA, the CDR3 is TGTGCCAGTAATACCGGGACAGGGGTAAGGAGCAATCAGCCCCAGCATTTT. Translated, it gives CASNTGTGVRSNQPQHF.

This chain links TRBV27 with TRBJ2-7, with D possibly being TRBD2 (6 bases). V was cut by 3 bases and J by 2 bases, with 11 bases left in between. This CDR3 region has 14 residues. Per the germline V gene, CDR1 is MNHEY and CDR2 is SMNVEV (reference sequence). The CDR3: CASSLAGTTYEQYF. The CDR3 nucleotides read TGTGCCAGCAGTTTGGCGGGGACGACCTACGAGCAGTACTTC.

A single count supports this clone. The CDR3 reads CASSQQKNTEAFF. The CDR3, as DNA: TGTGCCAGCAGTCAACAGAAGAACACTGAAGCTTTCTTT. This chain connects TRBV6-5 to TRBJ1-1, with D unresolved. The CDR3 length is 13 residues. From germline, CDR1 is MNHEY and CDR2 SVGAGI. V gave up 5 bases and J gave up 1 base, with 8 bases separating them.

V usage is TRBV28 and J usage is TRBJ1-2, with D perhaps TRBD1 (5 bases). This CDR3 region has 16 residues. Trimming cost V 4 bases and J 8 bases, with 23 bases left between them. From germline, CDR1 is MDHEN and CDR2 SYDVKM. CDR3 loop: CASSSQSWGRGGGYTF. Written as DNA, the CDR3 is TGTGCCAGCAGTTCCCAAAGCTGGGGCCGGGGAGGAGGCTACACCTTC.

The J gene is TRBJ2-1, the V gene TRBV19; TRBD2 matches at 9 bases. The trim removed 5 bases at V and 5 bases at J, leaving 7 bases unmatched. The V gene's germline CDR1 is LNHDA and CDR2 SQIVND (reference sequence). The CDR3 extends over 15 amino acids. The CDR3 nucleotides read TGTGCCAGTAGTGCCGGGACTAGCTTGCACAATGAGCAGTTCTTC. As protein: CASSAGTSLHNEQFF.

V gene TRBV27 combines with J gene TRBJ1-3; TRBD1 is a possible D gene (5 bases). This CDR3 contains 15 residues. Germline V CDR1 and CDR2: MNHEY, SMNVEV (reference sequence). The germline V and J ends were trimmed by 0 bases and 4 bases, with 10 bases remaining between them. The CDR3 nucleotides are TGTGCCAGCAGTTTATCGGGGGGTTCGGGAAACACCATATATTTT. This translates into CASSLSGGSGNTIYF.

This clone was recorded once. This sequence joins TRBV9 and TRBJ1-1; D remains unclear. The V end was cut by 0 bases, the J end by 2 bases, with 8 bases between. CDR3 size: 14 residues. Per germline, CDR1 SGDLS and CDR2 YYNGEE. The CDR3 DNA sequence: TGTGCCAGCAGCGTAGGGTCAGGCAACACTGAAGCTTTCTTT. Amino acids: CASSVGSGNTEAFF. Combining the CDR3 with reference TRBV9 and TRBJ1-1 gives the whole variable domain DSGVTQTPKHLITATGQRVTLRCSPRSGDLSVYWYQQSLDQGLQFLIQYYNGEERAKGNILERFSAQQFPDLHSELNLSSLELGDSALYFCASSVGSGNTEAFFGQGTRLTVV.

The chain joins TRBV7-2 to TRBJ2-7, with 9 bases matching TRBD2. V lost 6 bases and J lost 5; bases outside the gene matches: 11. The CDR3 loop spans 15 amino acids. Germline CDR1 reads SGHTA; CDR2 reads FQGNSA. The CDR3 sequence: CASSRTGTSFHEQYF. CDR3 sequence (DNA): TGTGCCAGCAGTCGAACCGGGACTAGCTTCCACGAGCAGTACTTC.

The chain employs TRBV7-3 and TRBJ2-2; D is possibly TRBD2 (7 bases). Germline V lookup: CDR1 SGHTA, CDR2 FQGTGA. This CDR3 comprises 14 residues. The V and J ends lost 5 bases and 5 bases respectively, with 12 bases between them. CDR3 residues: CASSPEGGTGELFF. The CDR3 coding sequence is TGTGCCAGCAGCCCGGAGGGGGGGACCGGGGAGCTGTTTTTT.

The chain joins TRBV5-8 to TRBJ2-5, with D maybe TRBD1 (6 bases). CDR1 is SGHTS and CDR2 is YDEGEE in the germline V gene. The CDR3 totals 16 residues. V dropped 4 bases and J dropped 4 bases, with 20 bases sitting between them. CDR3 coding DNA: TGTGCCAGCAGCCGTTCGGGACATCCGGCTGGAGAGACCCAGTACTTC. This translates into CASSRSGHPAGETQYF.

The chain's CDR3 is CASSSTGTGFPGELFF. CDR3 nucleotides: TGTGCCAGCAGTAGCACCGGGACAGGGTTTCCCGGGGAGCTGTTTTTT. The V gene is TRBV27, the J gene TRBJ2-2; 9 bases fit TRBD1. Unmatched junction bases numbered 10, after V lost 5 bases and J lost 6 bases. This CDR3 has 16 amino acids. Germline-derived CDR1 and CDR2 are MNHEY and SMNVEV (reference sequence).

The rearrangement links TRBV4-3 to TRBJ2-2; 7 positions match TRBD1. CDR1 and CDR2 from the germline V gene are LGHNA and YSLEER. CDR3 size: 15 residues. Losses at the gene ends were 0 bases for V and 9 bases for J; bases not matched to a gene: 7. The CDR3 protein is CASSQDRGGGRELFF. The CDR3 region has the DNA TGCGCCAGCAGCCAAGATCGAGGGGGCGGTCGGGAGCTGTTTTTT.

V and J are TRBV7-9 and TRBJ1-2; no clear D gene. The CDR3 runs 14 residues. V shed 1 base and J shed 5 bases, with 11 bases lying between them. Germline CDR1 is SEHNR and CDR2 is FQNEAQ (reference sequence). CDR3 loop: CASSLGGQWYGYTF. The CDR3 region has the DNA TGTGCCAGCAGCTTAGGTGGCCAGTGGTATGGCTACACCTTC.